The rows below give T cell receptor beta chains drawn from one sample of a study of T cell responses to AZD1222 COVID-19 vaccine. Clones were read by immunoSEQ multiplex PCR, and TCRdb kept only the in-frame ones, dropping some. The table records some 150,000 clones, about 93% of them present only once. The starting material was peripheral blood, obtained on day 0 of AZD1222 vaccination. The origin of the receptors is an adult in good health. The CDR3 runs from the conserved cysteine through the conserved F or W. D genes are given only for firm matches. Not every row has a clone size; where given, it reads once, few, many or a size class.

NA,TRBV4-1,TRBJ2-5,few,CASSQRTGLETQYF,TGCGCCAGCAGCCAAAGAACAGGGCTAGAGACCCAGTACTTC
TRBD2,TRBV11-3,TRBJ2-1,once,CASSLAGGSDEQFF,TGTGCCAGCAGTCTAGCGGGAGGGTCAGATGAGCAGTTCTTC
NA,TRBV19,TRBJ2-5,NA,CASSAGSEETQYF,TGTGCCAGTAGTGCAGGGTCAGAAGAGACCCAGTACTTC
NA,TRBV6-1,TRBJ1-6,NA,CASSEVSGPNSPLHF,TGTGCCAGCAGTGAAGTTTCGGGCCCCAATTCACCCCTCCACTTT
NA,TRBV27,TRBJ1-1,NA,CASSWGVGALAEAFF,TGTGCCAGCAGTTGGGGCGTCGGGGCTTTGGCTGAAGCTTTCTTT
NA,TRBV11-2,TRBJ2-1,NA,CASSLDNPFGRFIEQFF,TGTGCCAGCAGCTTAGATAACCCTTTCGGACGCTTTATTGAGCAGTTCTTC
TRBD1,TRBV6-5,TRBJ2-7,NA,CASRPGQALVEQYF,TGTGCCAGCAGACCGGGACAGGCTTTGGTCGAGCAGTACTTC
TRBD1,TRBV18,TRBJ2-7,NA,CASSPRTGSYEQYF,TGTGCCAGCTCACCTAGGACAGGCTCCTACGAGCAGTACTTC
NA,TRBV27,TRBJ2-3,NA,CASSLWYSDRLTQYF,TGTGCCAGCAGTTTATGGTACTCCGACAGGCTGACGCAGTATTTT
NA,TRBV3-1/TRBV3-2,TRBJ2-3,NA,CASSPGTDTQYF,TGTGCCAGCAGCCCCGGAACAGATACGCAGTATTTT
NA,TRBV5-1,TRBJ1-2,NA,CASSFGQNSYGYTF,TGCGCCAGCAGCTTCGGGCAGAACAGCTATGGCTACACCTTC
TRBD2,TRBV28,TRBJ2-7,NA,CASGETRTGGRYEQYF,TGTGCCAGCGGCGAAACCCGGACGGGGGGGAGATACGAGCAGTACTTC
TRBD1,TRBV30,TRBJ2-7,NA,CAWSLWTGNEQYF,TGTGCCTGGAGTTTATGGACAGGGAACGAGCAGTACTTC
NA,TRBV30,TRBJ1-5,NA,CAWSSIGSNQPQHF,TGTGCCTGGAGTTCTATCGGGAGCAATCAGCCCCAGCATTTT
TRBD2,TRBV7-6,TRBJ2-7,NA,CASSLGGREAGVYEQYF,TGTGCCAGCAGCTTAGGGGGGCGGGAGGCCGGGGTCTACGAGCAGTACTTC
NA,TRBV28,TRBJ2-7,NA,CASSLSPISYEQYF,TGTGCCAGCAGTTTATCCCCCATTTCCTACGAGCAGTACTTC
TRBD1,TRBV24-1,TRBJ2-5,NA,CATSDPLEQGDSETQYF,TGTGCCACCAGTGATCCCCTAGAACAGGGGGATTCGGAGACCCAGTACTTC
NA,TRBV30,TRBJ1-6,NA,CAWSETGTYNSPLHF,TGTGCCTGGAGTGAAACCGGGACTTATAATTCACCCCTCCACTTT
TRBD1,TRBV5-6,TRBJ1-4,NA,CASIKLGQTNEKLFF,TGTGCCAGCATCAAATTGGGACAGACTAATGAAAAACTGTTTTTT